The present entry profiles one T cell receptor (beta chain) with its context. The antigen this receptor binds is unknown. No base quality information exists; no much larger clone differs at one position. TCR beta CDR3 regions were sequenced from DNA using the immunoSEQ Assay. The original pipeline was this. To compute T cell density, TCR beta template counts were normalized to usable DNA, which was estimated by amplifying housekeeping genes. Using the preseqR package, richness was estimated by extrapolating to 120,000 templates for tissue samples and 400,000 templates for PBMC samples. Clonality was calculated as one minus Pielou's evenness. Tissue-enriched TCRs were identified by differential abundance testing using productive amino-acid clonotypes, minimum total count 5 and alpha 0.1. Repertoire overlap between compartments was quantified with the Jaccard Index and Morisita Overlap Index. GLIPH grouped TCR beta CDR3s together with public tetramer-defined viral CDR3s, and a viral motif had to include at least three viral sequences and also show V-gene enrichment. TCRdb limited this immuneACCESS table to in-frame rearrangements with V and J called. A share of clones is missing; checked studies link under half to unresolved V genes, and the rest is unexplained. Clone size and V and J calls were adopted from that table, with D and trimming inferred from the DNA. The sample profile shows roughly 25,000 clones; roughly nine tenths of them were found once. Roughly an eighth of the sample goes to the ten largest clones.

The data were obtained in a study of T cells in localized non-small cell lung cancer (dated by TCRdb to the early 2020s). About the full investigation: T cell repertoires of 236 early-stage NSCLC patients were analyzed, with tumors being compared against uninvolved tumor-adjacent lungs. The cohort was made up of around 240 treatment-naive NSCLC patients whose localized lung tumors had been resected. NSCLC patients had a mean age of approximately 66 years, and around 130 were male and 107 female.

At diagnosis, tumor, uninvolved tumor-adjacent lung and peripheral blood were collected and then preserved as a mix of FFPE and fresh-frozen material. Blood samples were analyzed as peripheral blood mononuclear cells for TCR repertoire profiling. The paper as a whole reports these results and caveats: Multi-region tumor sequencing was not performed, so intratumor heterogeneity could not be excluded. Of the top 100 tumor clones, a median of roughly 56 were detected in paired uninvolved adjacent lung; about 26 were also among that lung's top 100. Uninvolved tumor-adjacent lung showed the highest T cell clonality, higher than tumor, which suggests more focused antigenic responses in the adjacent lung. Longer overall survival was associated with higher T cell density in blood, whereas shorter survival was associated with higher clonality in adjacent lung. Because the study design was exploratory, TCR variables were selected using unadjusted p-values without false-discovery rate correction.

V loses 5 bases of germline sequence and J loses 8 bases, and the interval between the two ends is 7 bases. From cysteine to phenylalanine, the CDR3 is 12 amino acids long. Only the CDR3 DNA stays, 36 bases, in frame from base 1. CDR1 LGHNA and CDR2 YSLEER were looked up in the germline V gene. The sequence was obtained from a female donor older than 55 with stage II squamous cell lung carcinoma. The sequence joins TRBV4-3 to TRBJ1-6; the D gene is not confidently resolved. The source was peripheral blood, collected before any cancer treatment. CDR3 loop: CASSTQDSPLHF. The sequence in DNA is TGCGCCAGCAGCACTCAGGATTCACCCCTCCACTTT.